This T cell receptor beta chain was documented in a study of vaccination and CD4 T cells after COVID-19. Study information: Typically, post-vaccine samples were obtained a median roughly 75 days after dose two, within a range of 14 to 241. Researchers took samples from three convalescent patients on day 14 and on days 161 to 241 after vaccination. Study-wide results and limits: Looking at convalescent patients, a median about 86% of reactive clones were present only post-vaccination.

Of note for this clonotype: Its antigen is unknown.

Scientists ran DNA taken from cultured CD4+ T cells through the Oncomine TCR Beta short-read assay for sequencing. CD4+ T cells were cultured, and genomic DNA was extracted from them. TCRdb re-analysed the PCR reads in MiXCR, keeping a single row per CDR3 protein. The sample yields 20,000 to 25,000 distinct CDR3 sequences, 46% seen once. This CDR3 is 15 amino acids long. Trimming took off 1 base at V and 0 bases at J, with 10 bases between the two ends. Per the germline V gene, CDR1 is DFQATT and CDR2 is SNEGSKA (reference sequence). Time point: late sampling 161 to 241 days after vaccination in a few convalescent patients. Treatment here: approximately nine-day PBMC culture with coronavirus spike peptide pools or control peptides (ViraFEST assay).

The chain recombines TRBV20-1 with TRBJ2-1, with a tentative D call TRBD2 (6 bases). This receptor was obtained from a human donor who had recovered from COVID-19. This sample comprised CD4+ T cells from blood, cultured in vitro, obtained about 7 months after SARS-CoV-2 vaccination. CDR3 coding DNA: TGCAGTGCTAGAGCACTAGCTAGCTCCTACAATGAGCAGTTCTTC. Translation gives CSARALASSYNEQFF.